The clone carrying this TCR beta chain was observed a few times. These data originate in a study of T cells in Graves' hyperthyroidism and ophthalmopathy. Germline V gene sequence: CDR1 KGHSH, CDR2 LQKENI. V was trimmed by 3 bases and J by 1 base, leaving 10 bases between them. The CDR3 contains 16 residues. Patients were excluded because of uncontrolled infection, other autoimmune disease, pregnancy or lactation. Diagnoses were established using clinical symptoms, serum thyroxine and TRAb, thyroid ultrasound and orbital computed tomography. Using RNA transcripts as the source, TCR beta CDR3 regions were amplified. TCR CDR3 regions were first amplified by RT-PCR with HTBI primers. MiXCR, run by TCRdb on the multiplex PCR reads, gives a single entry per CDR3 protein. This table holds 700,000 or so distinct CDR3 sequences, about 17% found once.

The sequenced material came from blood. The origin of this receptor is a man aged 18 to 35 with Graves' hyperthyroidism. The chain combines TRBV18 with TRBJ2-6, with D maybe TRBD1 (5 bases). For the CDR3, the DNA is TGTGCCAGCTCACCCGACAGCCAATCTGGGGCCAACGTCCTGACTTTC. Its protein product is CASSPDSQSGANVLTF. Based on the CDR3 plus reference TRBV18 and TRBJ2-6, the full variable domain is NAGVMQNPRHLVRRRGQEARLRCSPMKGHSHVYWYRQLPEEGLKFMVYLQKENIIDESGMPKERFSAEFPKEGPSILRIQQVVRGDSAAYFCASSPDSQSGANVLTFGAGSRLTVL.